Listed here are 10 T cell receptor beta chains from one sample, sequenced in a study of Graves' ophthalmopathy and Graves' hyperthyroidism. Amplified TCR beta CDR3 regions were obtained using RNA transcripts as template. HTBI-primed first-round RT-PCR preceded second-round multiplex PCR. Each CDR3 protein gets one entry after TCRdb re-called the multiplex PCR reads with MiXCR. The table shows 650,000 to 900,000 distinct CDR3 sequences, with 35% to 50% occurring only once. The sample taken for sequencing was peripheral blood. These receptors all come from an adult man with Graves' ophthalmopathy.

CDR3 sequence (DNA): TGTGCCAGCAGCTTAGGACAGGGCTCTAATCTTGGGCAGTACTTC. Encoded protein: CASSLGQGSNLGQYF. V is TRBV11-2 and J is TRBJ2-7; TRBD1 matches 7 bases. The CDR3 sequence is 15 residues long. V lost 1 base, J lost 9 bases, and 12 bases stayed unmatched. Per the germline V gene, CDR1 is SGHAT and CDR2 is FQNNGV.

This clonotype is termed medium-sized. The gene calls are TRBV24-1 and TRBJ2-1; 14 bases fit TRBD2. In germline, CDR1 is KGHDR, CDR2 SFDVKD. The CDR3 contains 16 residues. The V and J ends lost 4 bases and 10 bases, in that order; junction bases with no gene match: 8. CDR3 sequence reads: CATSDPGTSGSGEQFF. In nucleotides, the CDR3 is TGTGCCACCAGTGACCCCGGGACTAGCGGGAGTGGAGAGCAGTTCTTC.

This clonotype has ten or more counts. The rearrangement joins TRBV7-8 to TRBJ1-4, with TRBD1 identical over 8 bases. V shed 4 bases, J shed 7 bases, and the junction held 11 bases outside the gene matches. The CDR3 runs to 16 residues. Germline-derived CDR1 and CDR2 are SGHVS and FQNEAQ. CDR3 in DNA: TGTGCCAGCAGCTCGCTAGAATCAGGGGGCAGTGAAAAACTGTTTTTT. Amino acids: CASSSLESGGSEKLFF.

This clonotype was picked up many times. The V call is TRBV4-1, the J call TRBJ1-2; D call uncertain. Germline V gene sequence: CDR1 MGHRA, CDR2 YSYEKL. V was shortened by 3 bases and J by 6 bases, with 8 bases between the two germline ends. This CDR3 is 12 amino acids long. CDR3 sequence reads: CASSHPADGYTF. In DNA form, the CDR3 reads TGCGCCAGCAGCCACCCTGCGGATGGCTACACCTTC.

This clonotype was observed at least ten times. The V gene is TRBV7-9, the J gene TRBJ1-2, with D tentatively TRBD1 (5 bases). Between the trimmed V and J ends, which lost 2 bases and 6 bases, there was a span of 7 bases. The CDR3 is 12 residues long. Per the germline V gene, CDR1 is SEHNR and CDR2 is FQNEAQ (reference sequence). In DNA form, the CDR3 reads TGTGCCAGCAGCTTAATGGGGGATGGCTACACCTTC. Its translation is CASSLMGDGYTF.

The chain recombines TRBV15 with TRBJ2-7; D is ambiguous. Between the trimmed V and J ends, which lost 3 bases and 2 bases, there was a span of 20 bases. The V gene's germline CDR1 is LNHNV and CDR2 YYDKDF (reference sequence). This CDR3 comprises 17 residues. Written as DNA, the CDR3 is TGTGCCACCAGCAGCCAAGATCTCGCAGATATAACCTACGAGCAGTACTTC. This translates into CATSSQDLADITYEQYF.

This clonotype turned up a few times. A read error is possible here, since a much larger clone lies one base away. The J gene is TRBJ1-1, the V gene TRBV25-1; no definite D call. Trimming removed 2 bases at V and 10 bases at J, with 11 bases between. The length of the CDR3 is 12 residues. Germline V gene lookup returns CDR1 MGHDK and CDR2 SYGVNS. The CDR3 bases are TGTGCCAGCAGTGAACTACTTGGTGCAGCTTTCTTT. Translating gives CASSELLGAAFF.

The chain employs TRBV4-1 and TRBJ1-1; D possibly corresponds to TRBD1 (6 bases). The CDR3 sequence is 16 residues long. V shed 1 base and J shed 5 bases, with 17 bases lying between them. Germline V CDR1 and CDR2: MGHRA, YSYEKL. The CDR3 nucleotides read TGCGCCAGCAGCCAAGGGTTGGGGGGCGCGTTTACTGAAGCTTTCTTT. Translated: CASSQGLGGAFTEAFF.

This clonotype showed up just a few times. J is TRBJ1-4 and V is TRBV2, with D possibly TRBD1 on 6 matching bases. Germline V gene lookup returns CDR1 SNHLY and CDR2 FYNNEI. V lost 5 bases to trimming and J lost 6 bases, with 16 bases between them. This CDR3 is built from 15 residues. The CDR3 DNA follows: TGTGCCAGCAGTAAACAGGGTCCAAACTATGAAAAACTGTTTTTT. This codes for CASSKQGPNYEKLFF.

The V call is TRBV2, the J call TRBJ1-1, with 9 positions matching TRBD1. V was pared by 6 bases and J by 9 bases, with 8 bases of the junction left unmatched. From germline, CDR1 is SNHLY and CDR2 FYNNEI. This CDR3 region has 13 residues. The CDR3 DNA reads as TGTGCCAGCAGCCTCGGGACAGGGTGGAAAGCTTTCTTT. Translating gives CASSLGTGWKAFF.